Listed below are T cell receptor beta chains from one sample, sequenced in a study of blood T cell repertoires in COVID-19. Measured with immunoSEQ multiplex PCR; TCRdb has only the in-frame clones, and not every one. The top ten hold around 9.3% of the sample, which has about 81,000 clones, almost 85% seen once. Material for sequencing was peripheral blood. These TCRs come from a man in his fifties or sixties with acute or convalescent COVID-19. CDR3s include the opening cysteine and the closing phenylalanine or tryptophan. Fields, in order: CDR3 DNA, CDR3 protein, clone size, V gene, D gene, J gene. The D gene is left open where the match is weak. Expanded clones get a size class; other rows say once, few or many, or leave the size out.

cdr3_nt: TGCGCCAGCAGTGAGGCGGAGGAGCAGTTCTTC
cdr3_aa: CASSEAEEQFF
clone_size: -
v_call: TRBV10-1
d_call: -
j_call: TRBJ2-1

cdr3_nt: TGTGCCAGCAGCTCGTCGTTTTGGACAATCTCCTACGAGCAGTACTTC
cdr3_aa: CASSSSFWTISYEQYF
clone_size: -
v_call: TRBV5-8
d_call: -
j_call: TRBJ2-7

cdr3_nt: TGTGCCAGCAGCTTAGAGTGGTCGCGAAGCCCTGGAAACACCATATATTTT
cdr3_aa: CASSLEWSRSPGNTIYF
clone_size: few
v_call: TRBV7-9
d_call: -
j_call: TRBJ1-3

cdr3_nt: TGTGCCAGCAGCCAAGATGTCAACAATGAGCAGTTCTTC
cdr3_aa: CASSQDVNNEQFF
clone_size: -
v_call: TRBV4-2
d_call: -
j_call: TRBJ2-1

cdr3_nt: TGTGCCAGCGTCCCAGCGGGGGGTCCACTGGGCGAGCAGTACTTC
cdr3_aa: CASVPAGGPLGEQYF
clone_size: -
v_call: TRBV6-5
d_call: TRBD2
j_call: TRBJ2-7

cdr3_nt: TGTGCCAGCAGCCCCCGGCGGGCTAGCGGATACACCGGGGAGCTGTTTTTT
cdr3_aa: CASSPRRASGYTGELFF
clone_size: -
v_call: TRBV7-2
d_call: TRBD2
j_call: TRBJ2-2

cdr3_nt: TGTGCCAGCAGCTTATCAGACACTTATAATTCACCCCTCCACTTT
cdr3_aa: CASSLSDTYNSPLHF
clone_size: -
v_call: TRBV7-9
d_call: -
j_call: TRBJ1-6

cdr3_nt: TGCGCCAGCAGCTTGGCCTCACTAGTAACGAACACCGGGGAGCTGTTTTTT
cdr3_aa: CASSLASLVTNTGELFF
clone_size: -
v_call: TRBV5-1
d_call: -
j_call: TRBJ2-2

cdr3_nt: TGTGCCAGCAGTTCTAGCGGGAGCACAGATACGCAGTATTTT
cdr3_aa: CASSSSGSTDTQYF
clone_size: -
v_call: TRBV28
d_call: TRBD2
j_call: TRBJ2-3

cdr3_nt: TGTGCCAGCACGACAGGGCGGACCGGGGAGCTGTTTTTT
cdr3_aa: CASTTGRTGELFF
clone_size: -
v_call: TRBV9
d_call: TRBD1
j_call: TRBJ2-2

cdr3_nt: TGTGCCAGCAGTCCATACTCCCCCCGCACAGATACGCAGTATTTT
cdr3_aa: CASSPYSPRTDTQYF
clone_size: -
v_call: TRBV27
d_call: -
j_call: TRBJ2-3

cdr3_nt: TGTGCCAGCAGCATAACAGGGGGTAGGACCAACGTCCTGACTTTC
cdr3_aa: CASSITGGRTNVLTF
clone_size: -
v_call: TRBV6-5
d_call: TRBD1
j_call: TRBJ2-6

cdr3_nt: TGTGCCTTGACAGGCCCTAAGACCCAGTACTTC
cdr3_aa: CALTGPKTQYF
clone_size: -
v_call: TRBV30
d_call: -
j_call: TRBJ2-5

cdr3_nt: TGTGCCAGCAGTTGGGGCGGGGGTAACACCGGGGAGCTGTTTTTT
cdr3_aa: CASSWGGGNTGELFF
clone_size: -
v_call: TRBV6-2/TRBV6-3
d_call: TRBD2
j_call: TRBJ2-2

cdr3_nt: TGCAGTGCTAGTTGGGCTCTTGAGAACACTGAAGCTTTCTTT
cdr3_aa: CSASWALENTEAFF
clone_size: once
v_call: TRBV20-1
d_call: -
j_call: TRBJ1-1

cdr3_nt: TGTGCCAGCAGCCCCACTAGGAGTGAGCAGTACTTC
cdr3_aa: CASSPTRSEQYF
clone_size: -
v_call: TRBV3-1/TRBV3-2
d_call: -
j_call: TRBJ2-7

cdr3_nt: TGTGCCAGTAGTACGGGGTTACAGCCCCAGCATTTT
cdr3_aa: CASSTGLQPQHF
clone_size: -
v_call: TRBV19
d_call: -
j_call: TRBJ1-5

cdr3_nt: TGTGCCAGCAGCACCGGGACAGGGTATTACGAGCAGTACTTC
cdr3_aa: CASSTGTGYYEQYF
clone_size: -
v_call: TRBV7-2
d_call: TRBD1
j_call: TRBJ2-7

cdr3_nt: TGTGCCAGCTCACGGGGGGAGCGGGAGACCCAGTACTTC
cdr3_aa: CASSRGERETQYF
clone_size: -
v_call: TRBV18
d_call: -
j_call: TRBJ2-5

cdr3_nt: TGTGCCACCAGCTCCCCCGGGACTGTGAACACCGGGGAGCTGTTTTTT
cdr3_aa: CATSSPGTVNTGELFF
clone_size: -
v_call: TRBV15
d_call: -
j_call: TRBJ2-2

cdr3_nt: TGTGCCAGCAGCCGGGATAGCGGGGGCCTCACAGATACGCAGTATTTT
cdr3_aa: CASSRDSGGLTDTQYF
clone_size: -
v_call: TRBV3-1/TRBV3-2
d_call: TRBD2
j_call: TRBJ2-3

cdr3_nt: TGTGCCAGCAGCCCCCGTAGAGCGGGAGGGTACACGCAGTATTTT
cdr3_aa: CASSPRRAGGYTQYF
clone_size: -
v_call: TRBV7-8
d_call: TRBD2
j_call: TRBJ2-3

cdr3_nt: TGTGCCAGCAGCCGTGACAGGTCCGGCGTAGCTTTCTTT
cdr3_aa: CASSRDRSGVAFF
clone_size: few
v_call: TRBV3-1/TRBV3-2
d_call: -
j_call: TRBJ1-1